This T cell receptor beta chain was captured in a study of regulatory T cells in long-lasting Graves disease. Through Arm-PCR of CDR3 regions and iRepertoire HTBI primers, TCR beta libraries were built. Using its own MiXCR run on the multiplex PCR reads, TCRdb lists one record per CDR3 protein. The repertoire holds about 460,000 distinct CDR3 sequences, with 14% as singletons. Time point indicated: newly diagnosed GD, antithyroid drugs for less than 3 months. PBMC-extracted RNA yielded the TCR library. This clonotype was observed at least ten times. This CDR3 has 14 amino acids. CDR1 MGHDK and CDR2 SYGVNS come from the germline V gene. The germline V and J ends were trimmed by 2 bases and 7 bases, with 14 bases remaining between them. This sample also appeared in a second study, on T cells in Graves' hyperthyroidism and ophthalmopathy. That report notes: Most thyroid clonotypes expanded above 0.001 were also detected in blood.

The TCR comes from a woman in her fifties or sixties with Graves disease. The chain joins TRBV25-1 to TRBJ1-1; D might be TRBD1 (5 bases). The sample consisted of peripheral blood mononuclear cells (PBMCs), taken at new diagnosis, from a patient treated with antithyroid drugs. The DNA for the CDR3 is TGTGCCAGCAGTGAAGGGTCGGGGGGGAGTGAAGCTTTCTTT. Translating gives CASSEGSGGSEAFF.